Presented here are 9 T cell receptor beta chains from one specimen sequenced in a study of blood T cell repertoires in COVID-19. Profiled with immunoSEQ multiplex PCR; TCRdb holds only in-frame clones, not every one. This repertoire shows 100,000 to 150,000 clones, around 82% found once; its top ten account for roughly a sixth. The sequenced sample was peripheral blood. The receptors come from a man aged 25 to 40 with COVID-19, enrolled during active disease.

This chain links TRBV29-1 with TRBJ1-1; TRBD1 matches at 9 bases. This CDR3 has 13 residues. CDR1 and CDR2 (germline): SQVTM, ANQGSEA. V lost 7 bases and J lost 8; bases outside the gene matches: 11. The CDR3 is CSARRTGVTEAFF. The CDR3 DNA is TGCAGCGCCCGCCGGACAGGGGTGACCGAAGCTTTCTTT.

V and J are TRBV5-1 and TRBJ1-1; tentatively, D is TRBD1 (6 bases). This CDR3 comprises 13 residues. V was shortened by 2 bases and J by 8 bases, with 13 bases between the two germline ends. In germline, CDR1 is SGHRS, CDR2 YFSETQ. The CDR3 reads CASSLTQGSEAFF. The CDR3 nucleotides read TGCGCCAGCAGCTTAACGCAGGGGTCGGAAGCTTTCTTT.

The V gene is TRBV27, the J gene TRBJ2-1, with TRBD1 identical over 7 bases. V lost 5 bases, J lost 5 bases, and 9 bases stayed unmatched. The CDR3 runs 15 residues. Germline assignment: CDR1 MNHEY and CDR2 SMNVEV (reference sequence). DNA for the CDR3: TGTGCCAGCAGTCAAATACCGGGACAGAACAATGAGCAGTTCTTC. Translated: CASSQIPGQNNEQFF.

About this clone: The sample contains more than one DNA sequence encoding this CDR3. CDR3 bases: TGTGCCAGCAGTGAGGGGGGACGGCAAAATTCACCCCTCCACTTT. This encodes CASSEGGRQNSPLHF. This chain links TRBV6-1 with TRBJ1-6; D possibly corresponds to TRBD1 (5 bases). V lost 3 bases and J 7 bases, leaving 13 bases between the germline ends. This CDR3 spans 15 amino acids. Germline CDR1 and CDR2: MNHNS and SASEGT.

The chain couples TRBV7-2 to TRBJ1-6; 7 positions agree with TRBD1. The CDR3 extends over 15 amino acids. V lost 3 bases, J lost 7 bases, and 6 bases stayed unmatched. Per the germline V gene, CDR1 is SGHTA and CDR2 is FQGNSA. The DNA for the CDR3 is TGTGCCAGCAGCTTTGGGACAGTTGGAAATTCACCCCTCCACTTT. Amino acids: CASSFGTVGNSPLHF.

The chain has TRBV19 and TRBJ1-6; no clear D gene. The CDR3 contains 14 residues. The V end lost 3 bases, the J end lost 9 bases, and 12 bases lay between the germline ends. CDR1 and CDR2 from the germline V gene are LNHDA and SQIVND (reference sequence). The CDR3 nucleotides are TGTGCCAGTAGTATCCGCGGGCTTGTTTCACCCCTCCACTTT. Its translation is CASSIRGLVSPLHF.

This rearrangement joins TRBV5-6 to TRBJ1-1; D remains unclear. There are 14 residues in the CDR3. Looked up from germline, CDR1 is SGHDT and CDR2 is YYEEEE. V was pared by 0 bases and J by 0 bases, with 6 bases between. The CDR3 bases are TGTGCCAGCAGCTTGGCGGTGATGAACACTGAAGCTTTCTTT. It specifies CASSLAVMNTEAFF.

Only a few counts were recorded for this clone. The V and J genes are TRBV29-1 and TRBJ1-1, with unresolved D. V shed 6 bases and J shed 3 bases, with 14 bases lying between them. There are 13 residues in the CDR3. Germline V gives CDR1 SQVTM, CDR2 ANQGSEA. CDR3 nucleotides: TGCAGCGTGGATATGGGGAGGCACACTGAAGCTTTCTTT. Its translation is CSVDMGRHTEAFF.

This chain joins TRBV6-1 and TRBJ1-2, with D possibly being TRBD1 (5 bases). Germline V gene data show CDR1 as MNHNS and CDR2 as SASEGT. The germline V and J ends were trimmed by 0 bases and 0 bases, with 8 bases remaining between them. The CDR3 loop spans 15 amino acids. CDR3 sequence: CASSEAVRANYGYTF. The CDR3 DNA sequence: TGTGCCAGCAGTGAAGCGGTCAGGGCTAACTATGGCTACACCTTC.